A single sample gave rise to the 10 T cell receptor beta chains below, sequenced in a study of blood T cell repertoires in COVID-19 (dated by TCRdb to about 2020). The library was produced with the immunoSEQ multiplex PCR assay. Imported from immuneACCESS, the table was reduced by TCRdb to in-frame sequences with V and J called. These copies leave out some clones; in studies compared against another copy, an unresolved V gene accounts for under half, and the cause of the remainder is not known. The sample contains about 190,000 clones, 80% of them found a single time. About 6.9% of the sample lies in the top ten. The sequenced material came from peripheral blood. The receptor set was obtained from a man aged 55 to 69 with acute or convalescent COVID-19.

The chain couples TRBV19 to TRBJ2-3; D is perhaps TRBD2 (6 bases). The germline V gene has CDR1 LNHDA and CDR2 SQIVND (reference sequence). V lost 6 bases, J lost 1 base, and 23 bases lay in between. This CDR3 region has 18 residues. The CDR3 region is CASSSQLAGIPRTDTQYF. The CDR3, as DNA: TGTGCCAGTAGCTCCCAATTGGCGGGAATCCCCCGCACAGATACGCAGTATTTT.

The chain joins TRBV19 to TRBJ2-7; 7 positions agree with TRBD2. Germline V gene data show CDR1 as LNHDA and CDR2 as SQIVND (reference sequence). This CDR3 is built from 14 residues. V lost 5 bases, J lost 2 bases, and 6 bases stayed unmatched. The DNA for the CDR3 is TGTGCCAGTAGTCCAGCGGGGCGGACCTACGAGCAGTACTTC. Translated, it gives CASSPAGRTYEQYF.

J is TRBJ2-1 and V is TRBV6-5, with 7 bases matching TRBD2. J lost 6 bases, V lost 6 bases, and 11 bases had no gene match. The germline V gene encodes CDR1 MNHEY and CDR2 SVGAGI. The CDR3 is 15 residues long. The CDR3: CASSSGVVLGNEQFF. The CDR3 region has the DNA TGTGCCAGCAGCAGCGGGGTGGTCTTAGGCAATGAGCAGTTCTTC.

This sequence joins TRBV5-5 and TRBJ2-4, with D perhaps TRBD2 (6 bases). There are 16 residues in the CDR3. Germline V gene data show CDR1 as SGHKS and CDR2 as YYEKEE (reference sequence). V was shortened by 6 bases and J by 0 bases, with 16 bases between the two germline ends. The CDR3 region has the DNA TGTGCCAGCACCTCCGGAGGGGTACTAGCCAAAAACATTCAGTACTTC. Its protein product is CASTSGGVLAKNIQYF.

This clone was detected ten times or more. The chain combines TRBV6-6 with TRBJ2-7, with D perhaps TRBD1 (6 bases). The germline V and J ends were trimmed by 7 bases and 4 bases, with 17 bases remaining between them. The CDR3 has 14 residues. CDR1 MNHNY and CDR2 SVGAGI come from the germline V gene (reference sequence). The CDR3, as DNA: TGTGCCAGCAACCCACAGGGCATCCTTTACGAGCAGTACTTC. This codes for CASNPQGILYEQYF.

V gene TRBV5-1 combines with J gene TRBJ1-4, with unresolved D. Germline V CDR1 and CDR2: SGHRS, YFSETQ. V lost 0 bases and J lost 8, with 8 bases in between. The CDR3 is 13 amino acids. CDR3 region: CASSLEAEEKLFF. Here the CDR3 DNA reads TGCGCCAGCAGCTTGGAGGCGGAGGAAAAACTGTTTTTT.

This clone was picked up a small number of times. The J gene is TRBJ1-4, the V gene TRBV6-5; possibly TRBD1 for D (5 bases). Germline V gene lookup returns CDR1 MNHEY and CDR2 SVGAGI. The V and J ends lost 4 bases and 10 bases respectively, with 16 bases between them. The CDR3 totals 14 residues. The CDR3 region has the DNA TGTGCCAGCAGTTTAACTACAGGAATCGGAAAACTGTTTTTT. Translating gives CASSLTTGIGKLFF.

V usage is TRBV20-1 and J usage is TRBJ1-2; possibly TRBD1 for D (5 bases). Germline CDR1 DFQATT, CDR2 SNEGSKA (reference sequence). This CDR3 contains 13 residues. Trimming removed 3 bases at V and 8 bases at J, with 16 bases between. Written as DNA, the CDR3 is TGCAGTGCTAGTCCCCAGGGTCGGGCCGGCTACACCTTC. Translated, it gives CSASPQGRAGYTF.

This clone was seen more than once but under ten times. The V gene is TRBV24-1, the J gene TRBJ2-7; D is uncertain. The CDR3 is 12 residues long. V was cut by 7 bases and J by 4 bases, with 10 bases left in between. Per germline, CDR1 KGHDR and CDR2 SFDVKD. The CDR3: CATSQNSYEQYF. As DNA, the CDR3 is TGTGCCACCAGCCAAAATTCATACGAGCAGTACTTC.

V usage is TRBV5-4 and J usage is TRBJ1-2; weak D call: TRBD1 (6 bases). The germline V gene encodes CDR1 SGHNT and CDR2 YYREEE (reference sequence). The CDR3 runs to 14 residues. V was trimmed by 4 bases and J by 0 bases, leaving 10 bases between them. As DNA, the CDR3 is TGTGCCAGCAGCCAGGACAGAACTAACTATGGCTACACCTTC. Translating it yields CASSQDRTNYGYTF.